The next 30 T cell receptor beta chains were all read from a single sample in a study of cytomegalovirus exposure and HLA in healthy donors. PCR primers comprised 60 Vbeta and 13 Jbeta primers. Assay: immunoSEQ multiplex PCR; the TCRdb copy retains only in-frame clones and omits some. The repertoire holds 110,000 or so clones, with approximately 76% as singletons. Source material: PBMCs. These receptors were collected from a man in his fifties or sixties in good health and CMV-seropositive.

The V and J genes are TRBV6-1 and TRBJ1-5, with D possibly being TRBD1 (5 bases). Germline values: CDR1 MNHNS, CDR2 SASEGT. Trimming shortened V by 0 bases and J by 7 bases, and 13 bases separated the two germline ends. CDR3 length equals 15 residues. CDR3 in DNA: TGTGCCAGCAGTGAAGCGGGGGGAAGGGGACAGCCCCAGCATTTT. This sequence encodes CASSEAGGRGQPQHF.

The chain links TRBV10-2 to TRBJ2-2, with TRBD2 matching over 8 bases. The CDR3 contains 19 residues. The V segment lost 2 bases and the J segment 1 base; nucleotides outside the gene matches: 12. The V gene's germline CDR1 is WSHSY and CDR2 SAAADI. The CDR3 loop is CASSESPAVAGMNTGELFF. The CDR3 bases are TGCGCCAGCAGTGAGAGCCCCGCGGTAGCGGGAATGAACACCGGGGAGCTGTTTTTT.

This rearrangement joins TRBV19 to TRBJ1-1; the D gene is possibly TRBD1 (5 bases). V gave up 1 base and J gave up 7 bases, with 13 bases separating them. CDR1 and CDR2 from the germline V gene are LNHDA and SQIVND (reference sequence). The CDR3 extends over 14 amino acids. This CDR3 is CASSIGRASYEAFF. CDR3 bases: TGTGCCAGTAGTATAGGCAGGGCAAGCTATGAAGCTTTCTTT.

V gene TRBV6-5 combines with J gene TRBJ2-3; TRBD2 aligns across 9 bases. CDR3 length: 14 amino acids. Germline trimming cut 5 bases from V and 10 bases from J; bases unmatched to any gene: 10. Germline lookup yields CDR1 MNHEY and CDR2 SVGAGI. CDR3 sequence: CASSPLAGPPAQYF. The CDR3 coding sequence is TGTGCCAGCAGTCCACTAGCGGGTCCACCGGCGCAGTATTTT.

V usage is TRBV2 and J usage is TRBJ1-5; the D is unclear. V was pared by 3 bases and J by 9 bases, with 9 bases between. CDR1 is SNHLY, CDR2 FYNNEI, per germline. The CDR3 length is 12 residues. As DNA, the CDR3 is TGTGCCAGCAGTGATGCGGAAGGGCCCCAGCATTTT. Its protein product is CASSDAEGPQHF.

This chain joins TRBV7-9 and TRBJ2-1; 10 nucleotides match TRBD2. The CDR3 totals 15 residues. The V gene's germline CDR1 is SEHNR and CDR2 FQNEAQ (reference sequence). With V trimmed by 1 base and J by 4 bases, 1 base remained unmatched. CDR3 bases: TGTGCCAGCAGCTTAGTTAGCGGGAGGTACAATGAGCAGTTCTTC. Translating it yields CASSLVSGRYNEQFF. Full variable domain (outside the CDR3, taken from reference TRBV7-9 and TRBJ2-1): DTGVSQNPRHKITKRGQNVTFRCDPISEHNRLYWYRQTLGQGPEFLTYFQNEAQLEKSRLLSDRFSAERPKGSFSTLEIQRTEQGDSAMYLCASSLVSGRYNEQFFGPGTRLTVL.

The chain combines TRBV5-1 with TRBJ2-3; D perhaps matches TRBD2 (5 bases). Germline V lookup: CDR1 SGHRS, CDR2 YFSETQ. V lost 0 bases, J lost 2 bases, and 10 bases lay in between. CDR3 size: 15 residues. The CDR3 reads CASSLAPGSTDTQYF. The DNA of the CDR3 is TGCGCCAGCAGCTTGGCGCCGGGGTCCACAGATACGCAGTATTTT.

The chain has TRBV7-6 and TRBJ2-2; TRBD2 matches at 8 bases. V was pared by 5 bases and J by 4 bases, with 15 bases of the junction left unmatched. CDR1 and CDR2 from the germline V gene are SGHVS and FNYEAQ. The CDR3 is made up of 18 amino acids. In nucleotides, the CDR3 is TGTGCCAGCAGCCCTGGGGGCGGGGGGCGCCGGGGCACCGGGGAGCTGTTTTTT. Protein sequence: CASSPGGGGRRGTGELFF.

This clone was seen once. CDR3 bases: TGTGCCCTCGGACAGCTCTCCTACGAGCAGTACTTC. The encoded protein is CALGQLSYEQYF. V is TRBV6-1 and J is TRBJ2-7; a possible D gene is TRBD1 (6 bases). Trimming cost V 11 bases and J 0 bases, with 11 bases left between them. Germline CDR1 reads MNHNS; CDR2 reads SASEGT. This CDR3 has 12 residues.

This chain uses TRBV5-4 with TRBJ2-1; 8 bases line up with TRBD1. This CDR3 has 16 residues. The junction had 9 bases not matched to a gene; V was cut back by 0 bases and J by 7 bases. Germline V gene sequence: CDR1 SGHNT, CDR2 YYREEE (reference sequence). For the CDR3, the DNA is TGTGCCAGCAGCTTGGCCGGGACAGGTGTGTTAAATGAGCAGTTCTTC. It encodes CASSLAGTGVLNEQFF.

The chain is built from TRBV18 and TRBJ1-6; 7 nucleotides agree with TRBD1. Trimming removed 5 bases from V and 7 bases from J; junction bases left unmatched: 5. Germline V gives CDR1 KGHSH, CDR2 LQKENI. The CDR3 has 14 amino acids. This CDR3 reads CASSKDRLNSPLHF. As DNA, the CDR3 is TGTGCCAGCTCAAAGGACAGGCTAAATTCACCCCTCCACTTT. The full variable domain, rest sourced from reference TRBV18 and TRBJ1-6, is NAGVMQNPRHLVRRRGQEARLRCSPMKGHSHVYWYRQLPEEGLKFMVYLQKENIIDESGMPKERFSAEFPKEGPSILRIQQVVRGDSAAYFCASSKDRLNSPLHFGNGTRLTVT.

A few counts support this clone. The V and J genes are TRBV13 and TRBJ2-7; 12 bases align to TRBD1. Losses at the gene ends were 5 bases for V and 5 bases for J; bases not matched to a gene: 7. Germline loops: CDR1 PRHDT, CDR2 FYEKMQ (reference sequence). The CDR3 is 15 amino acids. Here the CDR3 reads CASSTTGTGGHEQYF. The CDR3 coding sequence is TGTGCCAGCAGCACAACCGGGACAGGGGGCCACGAGCAGTACTTC.

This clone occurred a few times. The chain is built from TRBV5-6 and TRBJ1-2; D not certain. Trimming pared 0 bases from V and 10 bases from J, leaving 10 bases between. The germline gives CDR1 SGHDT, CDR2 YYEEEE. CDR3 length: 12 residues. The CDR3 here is CASSLGQEDYTF. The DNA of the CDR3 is TGTGCCAGCAGCTTGGGTCAGGAGGACTACACCTTC.

CDR3 sequence: CASSPPGTGPGRNTEAFF. CDR3 bases: TGTGCCAGCTCACCGCCCGGGACAGGCCCTGGTCGGAACACTGAAGCTTTCTTT. The J gene is TRBJ1-1, the V gene TRBV18; TRBD1 matches 8 bases. The CDR3 covers 18 residues. With 3 bases clipped from V and 1 base from J, the junction kept 13 bases outside the gene matches. Germline loops: CDR1 KGHSH, CDR2 LQKENI.

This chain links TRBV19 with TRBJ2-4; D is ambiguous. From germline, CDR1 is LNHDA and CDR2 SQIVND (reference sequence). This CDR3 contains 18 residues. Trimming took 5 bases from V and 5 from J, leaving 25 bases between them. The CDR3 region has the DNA TGTGCCAGTAGTCCCCCCCCGTTTGTGCGAGCTTCGGAAAACATTCAGTACTTC. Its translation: CASSPPPFVRASENIQYF.

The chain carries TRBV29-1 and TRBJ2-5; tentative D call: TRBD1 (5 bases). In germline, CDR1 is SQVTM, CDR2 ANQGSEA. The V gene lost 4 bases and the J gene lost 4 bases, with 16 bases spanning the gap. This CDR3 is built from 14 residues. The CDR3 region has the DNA TGCAGCGTTGCCCCTGAGGTCCAGGGAGAGACCCAGTACTTC. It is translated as CSVAPEVQGETQYF.

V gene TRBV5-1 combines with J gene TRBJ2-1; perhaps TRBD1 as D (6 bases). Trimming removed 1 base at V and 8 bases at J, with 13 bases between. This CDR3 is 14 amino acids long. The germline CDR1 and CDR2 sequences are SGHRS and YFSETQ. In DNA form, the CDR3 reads TGCGCCAGCAGCTTGATGGCAGGGGATGATGAGCAGTTCTTC. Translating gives CASSLMAGDDEQFF.

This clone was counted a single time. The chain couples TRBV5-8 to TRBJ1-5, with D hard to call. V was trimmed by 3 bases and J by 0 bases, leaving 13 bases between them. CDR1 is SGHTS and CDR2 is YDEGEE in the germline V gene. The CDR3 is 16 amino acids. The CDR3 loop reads CASSSLRVNSNQPQHF. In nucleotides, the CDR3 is TGTGCCAGCAGCTCTCTCCGGGTAAATAGCAATCAGCCCCAGCATTTT.

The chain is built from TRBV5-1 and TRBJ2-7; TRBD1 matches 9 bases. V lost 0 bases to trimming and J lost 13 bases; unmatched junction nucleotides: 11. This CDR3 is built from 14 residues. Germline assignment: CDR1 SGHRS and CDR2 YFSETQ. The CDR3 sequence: CASSLGGQGYPPYF. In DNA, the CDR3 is TGCGCCAGCAGCTTGGGTGGACAGGGGTACCCCCCCTACTTC.

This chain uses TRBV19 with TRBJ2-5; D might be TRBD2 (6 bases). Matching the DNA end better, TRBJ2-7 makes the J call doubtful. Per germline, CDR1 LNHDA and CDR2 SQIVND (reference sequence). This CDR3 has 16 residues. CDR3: CASADPGEESSYEQYF. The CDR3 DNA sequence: TGTGCCAGTGCAGACCCTGGGGAGGAGTCCTCCTACGAGCAGTACTTC.

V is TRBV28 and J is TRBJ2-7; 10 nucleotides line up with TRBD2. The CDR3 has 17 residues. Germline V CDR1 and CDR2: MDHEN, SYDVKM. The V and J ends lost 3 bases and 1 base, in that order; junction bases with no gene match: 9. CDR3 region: CASSLLTGLANSYEQYF. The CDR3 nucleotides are TGTGCCAGCAGTTTGTTGACGGGACTAGCGAATTCCTACGAGCAGTACTTC.

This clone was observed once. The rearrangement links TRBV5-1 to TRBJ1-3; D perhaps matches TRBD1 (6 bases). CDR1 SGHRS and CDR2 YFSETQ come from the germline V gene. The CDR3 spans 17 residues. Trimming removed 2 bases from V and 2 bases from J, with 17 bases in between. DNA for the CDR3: TGCGCCAGCAGCTTCCTACCAGGGGCTAGCACTGGAAACACCATATATTTT. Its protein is CASSFLPGASTGNTIYF.

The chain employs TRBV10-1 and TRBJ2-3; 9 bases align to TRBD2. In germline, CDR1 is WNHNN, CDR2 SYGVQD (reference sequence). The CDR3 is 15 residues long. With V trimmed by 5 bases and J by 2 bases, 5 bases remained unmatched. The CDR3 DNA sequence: TGCGCCAGCAGTAAGCGGGAGGCTCTCACAGATACGCAGTATTTT. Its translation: CASSKREALTDTQYF.

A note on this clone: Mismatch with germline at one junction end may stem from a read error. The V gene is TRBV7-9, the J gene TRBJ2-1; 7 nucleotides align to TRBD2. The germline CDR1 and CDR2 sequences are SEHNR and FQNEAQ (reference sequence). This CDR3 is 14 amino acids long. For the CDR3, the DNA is TGTGCCAGCAGCTTTGGACTAGTGGGGAATGAGCGGTTCTTC. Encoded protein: CASSFGLVGNERFF.

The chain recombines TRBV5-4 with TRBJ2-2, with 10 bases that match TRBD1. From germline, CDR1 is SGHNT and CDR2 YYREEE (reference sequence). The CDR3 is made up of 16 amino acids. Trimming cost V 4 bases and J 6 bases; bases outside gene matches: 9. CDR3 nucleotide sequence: TGTGCCAGCAGCGGGTCCGGGACAGGGGTTTCCGGGGAGCTGTTTTTT. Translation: CASSGSGTGVSGELFF.

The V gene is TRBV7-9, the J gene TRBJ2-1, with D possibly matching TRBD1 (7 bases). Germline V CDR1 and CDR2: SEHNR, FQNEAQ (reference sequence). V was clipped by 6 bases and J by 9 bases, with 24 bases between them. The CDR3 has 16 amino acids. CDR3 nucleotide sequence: TGTGCCAGCAGATCCGCCAGGGACAGCCTCGGGGGTGAGCAGTTCTTC. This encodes CASRSARDSLGGEQFF.

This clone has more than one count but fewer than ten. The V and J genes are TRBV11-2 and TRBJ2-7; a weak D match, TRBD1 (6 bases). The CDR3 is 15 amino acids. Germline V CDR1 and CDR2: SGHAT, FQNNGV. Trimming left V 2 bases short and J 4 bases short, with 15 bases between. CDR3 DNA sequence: TGTGCCAGCAGCTTACGTCAGGGGTTTGTATACGAGCAGTACTTC. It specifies CASSLRQGFVYEQYF. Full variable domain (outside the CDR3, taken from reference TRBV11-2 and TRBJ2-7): EAGVAQSPRYKIIEKRQSVAFWCNPISGHATLYWYQQILGQGPKLLIQFQNNGVVDDSQLPKDRFSAERLKGVDSTLKIQPAKLEDSAVYLCASSLRQGFVYEQYFGPGTRLTVT.

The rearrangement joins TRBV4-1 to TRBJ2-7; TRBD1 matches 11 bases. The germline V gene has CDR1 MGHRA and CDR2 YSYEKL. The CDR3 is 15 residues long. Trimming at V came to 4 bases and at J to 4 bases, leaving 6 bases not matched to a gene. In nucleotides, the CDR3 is TGCGCCAGCAGCCGAAACGGACAGGGGGCGTACGAGCAGTACTTC. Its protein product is CASSRNGQGAYEQYF.

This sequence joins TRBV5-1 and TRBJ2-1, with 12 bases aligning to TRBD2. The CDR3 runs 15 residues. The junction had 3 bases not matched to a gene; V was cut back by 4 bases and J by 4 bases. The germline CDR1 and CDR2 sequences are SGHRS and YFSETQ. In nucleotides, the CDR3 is TGCGCCAGCAGCCCTGGGACTAGCGGGTACAATGAGCAGTTCTTC. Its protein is CASSPGTSGYNEQFF. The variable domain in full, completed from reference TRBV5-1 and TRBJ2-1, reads KAGVTQTPRYLIKTRGQQVTLSCSPISGHRSVSWYQQTPGQGLQFLFEYFSETQRNKGNFPGRFSGRQFSNSRSEMNVSTLELGDSALYLCASSPGTSGYNEQFFGPGTRLTVL.

In DNA form, the CDR3 reads TGCGCCAGCAGTGTACAGCGGAGCTCCTACGAGCAGTACTTC. Its protein is CASSVQRSSYEQYF. The rearrangement joins TRBV10-2 to TRBJ2-5, with D possibly TRBD2 on 5 matching bases. The tail of the sequence fits TRBJ2-7 better, so the J call may be wrong. Germline V gene sequence: CDR1 WSHSY, CDR2 SAAADI. CDR3 length: 14 amino acids.